The 31 T cell receptor beta chains below were found in one sample sequenced in a study of CD8 T cells in Susac syndrome. With random hexamers, about 0.45 to 1 ug RNA was reverse transcribed. TCRdb analysed the immunoSEQ multiplex PCR reads with MiXCR anew, one entry per CDR3 protein. Of approximately 130,000 distinct CDR3 sequences in the sample, more than 75% were seen once. The material sequenced was CD8+ T cells from PBMCs. All receptors come from a human donor with multiple sclerosis.

J is TRBJ2-1 and V is TRBV9; 11 bases fit TRBD2. Germline V CDR1 and CDR2: SGDLS, YYNGEE. The CDR3 totals 18 residues. Trimming removed 2 bases from V and 0 bases from J; junction bases left unmatched: 7. DNA of the CDR3: TGTGCCAGCAGCGTCTCTAGCGGGGGGAGCAGCTCCTACAATGAGCAGTTCTTC. Its protein is CASSVSSGGSSSYNEQFF.

The chain combines TRBV30 with TRBJ2-5; D possibly corresponds to TRBD1 (6 bases). Deletions cut 8 bases from V and 2 bases from J, with 15 bases between. The CDR3 spans 13 residues. CDR1 GTSNPN and CDR2 SVGIG come from the germline V gene (reference sequence). CDR3 loop: CAVGTPPQETQYF. The CDR3 DNA is TGTGCCGTCGGGACACCACCTCAAGAGACCCAGTACTTC.

This sequence joins TRBV5-1 and TRBJ2-7; 7 nucleotides align to TRBD1. The J segment lost 3 bases and the V segment lost 5 bases, leaving 11 bases of the junction unmatched. The CDR3 is 15 residues long. Germline V lookup: CDR1 SGHRS, CDR2 YFSETQ. CDR3 amino acids: CASRVTGLGCYEQYF. The CDR3 DNA is TGCGCCAGCAGAGTGACAGGGCTAGGATGCTACGAGCAGTACTTC.

The chain carries TRBV5-6 and TRBJ2-1; tentative D call: TRBD2 (6 bases). With 4 bases removed from V and 8 bases from J, the gap between germline ends came to 13 bases. There are 13 residues in the CDR3. CDR1 and CDR2 from the germline V gene are SGHDT and YYEEEE. The CDR3 sequence: CASSPGAGYEQFF. For the CDR3, the DNA is TGTGCCAGCAGCCCGGGAGCTGGCTATGAGCAGTTCTTC.

The chain joins TRBV7-9 to TRBJ2-3, with D perhaps assigned TRBD1 or TRBD2 (5 bases each). Germline V gene lookup returns CDR1 SEHNR and CDR2 FQNEAQ (reference sequence). V lost 7 bases to trimming and J lost 9 bases, with 17 bases between them. CDR3 length: 13 amino acids. CDR3 protein: CASTGLRDQTQYF. The CDR3 region has the DNA TGTGCCAGCACCGGACTCCGGGACCAAACGCAGTATTTT.

The chain recombines TRBV29-1 with TRBJ2-7; D may match TRBD1 or TRBD2 (5 bases each). The CDR3 sequence is 14 residues long. Trimming left V 2 bases short and J 1 base short, with 12 bases between. Germline CDR1 reads SQVTM; CDR2 reads ANQGSEA. CDR3 region: CSVETGPWSYEQYF. CDR3 coding DNA: TGCAGCGTTGAAACGGGACCATGGTCCTACGAGCAGTACTTC.

The genes are TRBV6-2 or TRBV6-3 and TRBJ2-1; perhaps D is TRBD1 or TRBD2 (5 bases each). The germline gives CDR1 MNHEY, CDR2 SVGEGT. The CDR3 totals 17 residues. V lost 7 bases, J lost 3 bases, and 22 bases lay in between. The CDR3 sequence is CASTGSGGTGIYNEQFF. The CDR3 region has the DNA TGTGCCAGCACAGGGTCGGGCGGAACGGGAATCTACAATGAGCAGTTCTTC.

V gene TRBV15 combines with J gene TRBJ2-7, with 9 positions matching TRBD1. V shed 2 bases and J 7 bases; nucleotides not matched to a gene: 9. Germline values: CDR1 LNHNV, CDR2 YYDKDF (reference sequence). This CDR3 spans 15 amino acids. Written as DNA, the CDR3 is TGTGCCACCAGCAGATCCGGGACAGGGTCGTGGGAGCAGTACTTC. Protein sequence: CATSRSGTGSWEQYF.

This clonotype was seen only a few times. The V call is TRBV6-5, the J call TRBJ2-1, with TRBD1 identical over 7 bases. This CDR3 has 16 residues. V trimming: 2 bases; J trimming: 7 bases; junction bases outside the gene matches: 11. CDR1 and CDR2 (germline): MNHEY, SVGAGI. Here the CDR3 reads CASSYNDREGMNEQFF. The DNA for the CDR3 is TGTGCCAGCAGTTACAACGACAGGGAAGGGATGAATGAGCAGTTCTTC.

The chain recombines TRBV7-8 with TRBJ2-7; D uncertain. Germline V gene lookup returns CDR1 SGHVS and CDR2 FQNEAQ. Trimming took off 1 base at V and 7 bases at J, with 20 bases between the two ends. The CDR3 has 16 residues. CDR3 loop: CASSLEYTADLREQYF. The CDR3 region has the DNA TGTGCCAGCAGCTTAGAGTATACGGCGGATCTACGAGAGCAGTACTTC.

The rearrangement uses TRBV5-4 and TRBJ2-5, with 12 positions matching TRBD2. V trimming: 3 bases; J trimming: 1 base; junction bases outside the gene matches: 4. The CDR3 covers 16 residues. Germline CDR1 SGHNT, CDR2 YYREEE (reference sequence). CDR3 in amino acids: CASSWGLAGPQETQYF. The CDR3 bases are TGTGCCAGCAGCTGGGGACTAGCGGGTCCCCAAGAGACCCAGTACTTC.

The chain uses TRBV12-3 or TRBV12-4 and TRBJ2-3; the D gene could be TRBD1 or TRBD2 (6 bases each). Deletions cut 6 bases from V and 5 bases from J, with 9 bases between. There are 12 residues in the CDR3. The DNA for the CDR3 is TGTGCCAGCAGGGAGGGGGGAGATACGCAGTATTTT. Translating it yields CASREGGDTQYF.

The chain carries TRBV6-2 or TRBV6-3 and TRBJ2-2; TRBD2 matches 8 bases. Trimming took 5 bases from V and 7 from J; bases not matched to a gene: 12. CDR1 and CDR2 (germline): MNHEY, SVGEGT. The CDR3 is 16 residues long. In DNA form, the CDR3 reads TGTGCCAGCAGTGGCCCCGGGACTAGAAAGCACGGGGAGCTGTTTTTT. As protein: CASSGPGTRKHGELFF.

The chain recombines TRBV6-1 with TRBJ2-2, with TRBD2 as a possible D gene (5 bases). Deletions cut 8 bases from V and 1 base from J, with 17 bases between. CDR3 length equals 16 residues. From germline, CDR1 is MNHNS and CDR2 SASEGT. The CDR3 DNA reads TGTGCCAGCTCCAAAGCTGAGGGAATGAACACCGGGGAGCTGTTTTTT. Translated: CASSKAEGMNTGELFF.

The rearrangement uses TRBV5-6 and TRBJ1-5; D unresolved. CDR3 length: 14 amino acids. CDR1 and CDR2 from the germline V gene are SGHDT and YYEEEE. Trimming cost V 4 bases and J 2 bases, with 10 bases left between them. The CDR3 nucleotides are TGTGCCAGCAGCCCAGGATCTGGCAATCAGCCCCAGCATTTT. Its protein is CASSPGSGNQPQHF.

The chain couples TRBV14 to TRBJ1-1, with 7 bases fitting TRBD1. The germline V gene has CDR1 SGHDN and CDR2 FVKESK. This CDR3 is built from 13 residues. V trimming: 4 bases; J trimming: 8 bases; junction bases outside the gene matches: 7. The CDR3 sequence is CASSLRDSWEAFF. For the CDR3, the DNA is TGTGCCAGCAGCCTGCGGGACAGCTGGGAAGCTTTCTTT.

The chain employs TRBV27 and TRBJ2-7; D gene ambiguous. The length of the CDR3 is 13 residues. Germline V gene data show CDR1 as MNHEY and CDR2 as SMNVEV (reference sequence). Trimming cost V 0 bases and J 4 bases, with 7 bases left between them. The CDR3 loop reads CASSLSAEYEQYF. The CDR3 coding sequence is TGTGCCAGCAGTTTATCAGCTGAATACGAGCAGTACTTC.

The CDR3: CASSSLDREQFF. Here the CDR3 DNA reads TGTGCCAGCAGCTCACTCGACCGGGAGCAGTTCTTC. The chain links TRBV11-2 to TRBJ2-1, with D uncertain. With 4 bases removed from V and 10 bases from J, the gap between germline ends came to 11 bases. The CDR3 loop spans 12 amino acids. CDR1 is SGHAT and CDR2 is FQNNGV in the germline V gene.

This chain joins TRBV27 and TRBJ2-7, with a weak D call TRBD2 (5 bases). This CDR3 contains 14 residues. From germline, CDR1 is MNHEY and CDR2 SMNVEV (reference sequence). Trimming cost V 1 base and J 4 bases, with 11 bases left between them. In DNA, the CDR3 is TGTGCCAGCAGTTTATTTGGGGAGCAGTACGAGCAGTACTTC. Amino acids: CASSLFGEQYEQYF.

This clonotype was seen just once. The V call is TRBV6-5, the J call TRBJ2-1; the D gene is possibly TRBD2 (6 bases). The V and J ends lost 7 bases and 6 bases respectively, with 16 bases between them. Germline V gene lookup returns CDR1 MNHEY and CDR2 SVGAGI. This CDR3 has 14 residues. CDR3 amino acids: CASKEGSSSNEQFF. DNA for the CDR3: TGTGCCAGCAAGGAGGGCAGTTCGAGCAATGAGCAGTTCTTC.

The chain couples TRBV29-1 to TRBJ2-7, with a weak D call TRBD1 (6 bases). The CDR3 has 14 residues. In germline, CDR1 is SQVTM, CDR2 ANQGSEA. V dropped 1 base and J dropped 2 bases, with 12 bases sitting between them. In nucleotides, the CDR3 is TGCAGCGTTGAAGGTACAGGGAACCCCTACGAGCAGTACTTC. Protein sequence: CSVEGTGNPYEQYF.

This chain joins TRBV12-3 or TRBV12-4 and TRBJ2-2; TRBD1 aligns across 12 bases. This CDR3 comprises 18 residues. After removal of 5 bases from V and 3 bases from J, the junction contained 10 bases not matched to a gene. CDR3 DNA: TGTGCCAGCAGTCCGGGACAGGGGGCTTTAGGGGACACCGGGGAGCTGTTTTTT. Residues: CASSPGQGALGDTGELFF.

The CDR3, as DNA: TGTGCCATCAGTGAGTCAGGGGCCGGGGACACAGATACGCAGTATTTT. As protein: CAISESGAGDTDTQYF. The J gene is TRBJ2-3, the V gene TRBV10-3; D is possibly TRBD1 or TRBD2 (5 bases each). CDR1 ENHRY and CDR2 SYGVKD come from the germline V gene. The ends were cut back, 0 bases at V and 2 bases at J, with 12 bases in the middle. The CDR3 contains 16 residues.

The chain uses TRBV23-1 and TRBJ2-1, with 8 nucleotides matching TRBD2. TRBV23-1 is assigned to the ORF class and has an uncertain function. V lost 3 bases and J lost 8; bases outside the gene matches: 12. The CDR3 spans 16 residues. The CDR3: CASSQAGTSGFDEQFF. CDR3 coding DNA: TGCGCCAGCAGTCAGGCTGGCACTAGCGGCTTCGATGAGCAGTTCTTC.

The rearrangement uses TRBV7-8 and TRBJ2-2; no reliable D call. The V end was cut by 4 bases, the J end by 4 bases, with 10 bases between. The CDR3 runs 14 residues. Germline V gene lookup returns CDR1 SGHVS and CDR2 FQNEAQ. The CDR3 DNA is TGTGCCAGCAGCTCTGGCTGGAGCACCGGGGAGCTGTTTTTT. This translates into CASSSGWSTGELFF.

The V call is TRBV29-1, the J call TRBJ1-1; weak D call: TRBD1 (6 bases). V was shortened by 8 bases and J by 0 bases, with 13 bases between the two germline ends. This CDR3 is 13 amino acids long. CDR1 and CDR2 (germline): SQVTM, ANQGSEA. CDR3 nucleotide sequence: TGCAGCATGAGCAGGGGCATGAACACTGAAGCTTTCTTT. Translating gives CSMSRGMNTEAFF.

The CDR3 DNA sequence: TGTGCCAGCTCAGAATCAGGGGGCACCGGGGAGCTGTTTTTT. This gives the protein CASSESGGTGELFF. The V and J genes are TRBV18 and TRBJ2-2; 7 bases line up with TRBD1. This CDR3 region has 14 residues. Germline V lookup: CDR1 KGHSH, CDR2 LQKENI. Trimming at V came to 5 bases and at J to 4 bases, leaving 4 bases not matched to a gene.

The chain recombines TRBV10-2 with TRBJ2-7; tentative D call: TRBD2 (6 bases). This CDR3 is built from 15 residues. V was cut by 1 base and J by 4 bases, with 14 bases left in between. Germline V gene data show CDR1 as WSHSY and CDR2 as SAAADI. CDR3 residues: CASSELPTRPYEQYF. CDR3 in DNA: TGCGCCAGCAGTGAGTTACCGACTAGACCATACGAGCAGTACTTC.

The V and J genes are TRBV30 and TRBJ1-2; no firm D call. Trimming cost V 3 bases and J 7 bases, with 18 bases left between them. Germline lookup yields CDR1 GTSNPN and CDR2 SVGIG (reference sequence). The length of the CDR3 is 14 residues. CDR3: CAWRRQRFVSGYTF. The CDR3 DNA follows: TGTGCCTGGAGAAGGCAACGGTTTGTAAGTGGCTACACCTTC.

The chain recombines TRBV30 with TRBJ1-2; 8 bases are shared with TRBD1. The CDR3 totals 14 residues. Losses at the gene ends were 2 bases for V and 8 bases for J; bases not matched to a gene: 10. CDR1 and CDR2 (germline): GTSNPN, SVGIG (reference sequence). The CDR3 DNA is TGTGCCTGGAGTCCCGGACAGGGCTTATCGGGCTACACCTTC. Protein sequence: CAWSPGQGLSGYTF.

V is TRBV7-3 and J is TRBJ2-1, with 9 bases matching TRBD2. Germline V gene sequence: CDR1 SGHTA, CDR2 FQGTGA. V shed 2 bases and J 10 bases; nucleotides not matched to a gene: 3. This CDR3 has 13 residues. The CDR3 loop is CASSLASGVEQFF. The DNA for the CDR3 is TGTGCCAGCAGCTTAGCTAGCGGGGTCGAGCAGTTCTTC.